Sequencing of this TCR beta chain was carried out in a study of glioma-infiltrating T cells after dendritic cell vaccination. Background on the study: The vaccine used monocyte-derived dendritic cells pulsed overnight with autologous tumor lysate.

Primers: 60 V beta forward and 13 J beta reverse. Here immunoSEQ multiplex PCR was the method, and the copy in TCRdb shows in-frame clones only, minus some. The sample yields about 73,000 clones, over 75% seen once. All glioblastoma patients lacked an isocitrate dehydrogenase mutation. The receptor comes from a human donor with glioblastoma. Sequenced material: blood, taken before dendritic cell vaccination.

The CDR3 DNA sequence: TGTGCCAGTAGTACTGTCACTAGCGGGAGAGGAGAGACCCAGTACTTC. This sequence encodes CASSTVTSGRGETQYF. This chain connects TRBV19 to TRBJ2-5; TRBD2 matches at 11 bases. This CDR3 has 16 residues. V gave up 4 bases and J gave up 4 bases; unmatched junction bases: 8. In germline, CDR1 is LNHDA, CDR2 SQIVND (reference sequence).